This TCR beta chain was identified during a study of T cell repertoires in cytomegalovirus infection. TCRdb independently ran MiXCR on the reads; one entry per CDR3 protein. Of some 300,000 distinct CDR3 sequences listed, roughly 9.3% are singletons. This clonotype occurred many times. The CDR3 covers 13 residues. Deletions cut 0 bases from V and 3 bases from J, with 6 bases between. Germline V gives CDR1 SGHTA, CDR2 FQGNSA. This clonotype was sampled from a human donor in good health (CMV status not recorded). Some clones in this sample may be carry-over from other donors' samples. The chain carries TRBV7-2 and TRBJ2-7; tentatively, D is TRBD1 (6 bases). Sequenced material: PBMCs. This CDR3 is CASSLAGHYEQYV. The DNA of the CDR3 is TGTGCCAGCAGCTTAGCGGGACACTACGAGCAGTACGTC.